This T cell receptor (beta chain) originates from a study of blood T cell repertoires in COVID-19. At the level of the study: From the United States, Italy and Spain came samples of acute and convalescent COVID-19. Sources were T cells, B-cell-depleted T cells, or PBMCs; the material itself was cDNA or gDNA.

Per the authors' pipeline: Amplification of reference gene primers provided the estimated nucleated cell counts. TCRdb keeps only in-frame clones here, not all; method: immunoSEQ multiplex PCR. V and J calls and clone size are copied from that table; D and trimming were computed from the DNA. The data contain about 200,000 clones, about 88% of them seen just once; the ten biggest clones take up around 1.5%. The CDR3 runs to 16 residues. Germline loops: CDR1 LNHNV, CDR2 YYDKDF (reference sequence). The V end lost 0 bases, the J end lost 0 bases, and 8 bases lay between the germline ends. This receptor was taken from a man between 18 and 35 years old with active or convalescent COVID-19. Sequencing was carried out using peripheral blood. The chain recombines TRBV15 with TRBJ1-4, with a tentative D call TRBD1 (5 bases). This CDR3 reads CATSRDGGATNEKLFF. Written as DNA, the CDR3 is TGTGCCACCAGCAGAGATGGGGGGGCAACTAATGAAAAACTGTTTTTT.